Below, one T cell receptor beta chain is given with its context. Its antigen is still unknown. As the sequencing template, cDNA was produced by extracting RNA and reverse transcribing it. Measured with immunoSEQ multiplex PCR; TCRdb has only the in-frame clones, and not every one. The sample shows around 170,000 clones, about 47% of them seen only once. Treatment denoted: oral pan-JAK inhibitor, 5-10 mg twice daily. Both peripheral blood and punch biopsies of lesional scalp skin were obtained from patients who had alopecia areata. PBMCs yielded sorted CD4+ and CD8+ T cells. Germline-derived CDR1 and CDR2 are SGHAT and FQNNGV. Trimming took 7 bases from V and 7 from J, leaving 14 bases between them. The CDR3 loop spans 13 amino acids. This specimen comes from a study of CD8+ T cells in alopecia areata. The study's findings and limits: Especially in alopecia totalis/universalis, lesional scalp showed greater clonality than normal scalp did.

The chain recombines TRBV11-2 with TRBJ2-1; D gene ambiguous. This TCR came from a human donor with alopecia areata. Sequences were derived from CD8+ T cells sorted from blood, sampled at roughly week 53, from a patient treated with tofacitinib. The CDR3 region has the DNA TGTGCCAGCACCATCCCTACTGAAAATGAGCAGTTCTTC. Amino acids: CASTIPTENEQFF.